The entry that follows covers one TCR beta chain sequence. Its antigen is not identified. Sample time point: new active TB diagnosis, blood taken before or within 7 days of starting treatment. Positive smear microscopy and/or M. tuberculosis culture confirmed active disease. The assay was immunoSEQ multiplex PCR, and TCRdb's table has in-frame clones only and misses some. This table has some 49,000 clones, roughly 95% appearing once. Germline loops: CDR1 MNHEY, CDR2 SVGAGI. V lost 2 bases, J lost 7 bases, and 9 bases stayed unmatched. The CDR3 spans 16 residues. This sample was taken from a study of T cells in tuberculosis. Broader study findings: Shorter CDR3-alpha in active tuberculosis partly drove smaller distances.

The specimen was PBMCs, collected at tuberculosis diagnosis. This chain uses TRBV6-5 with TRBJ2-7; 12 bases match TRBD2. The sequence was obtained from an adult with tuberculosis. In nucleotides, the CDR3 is TGTGCCAGCAGTTACCTAACTAGCGGGAGGCCGGGAGAGCAGTACTTC. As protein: CASSYLTSGRPGEQYF.